This TCR beta chain is drawn from a study of blood T cells in healthy people across ages. Study-wide results and caveats: Expanded clonotype shifts may have been confounded, as the donors had an unknown CMV status.

About this clonotype: The antigen is unknown.

Alongside a J-beta primer mix, a sample-barcoded 5' primer served in a second PCR lasting roughly 7 to 11 cycles. A tag from a template-switch adaptor with 12 random nucleotides marked each cDNA molecule. MiXCR, run by TCRdb on the 5' RACE reads, gives a single entry per CDR3 protein. The repertoire includes 850,000 to 1,000,000 distinct CDR3 sequences, approximately 49% of them detected once, and roughly an eighth sits in the top ten. The CDR3 is 16 residues long. Trimming took 4 bases from V and 7 from J, leaving 23 bases between them. The V gene's germline CDR1 is KGHSH and CDR2 LQKENI. The chain carries TRBV18 and TRBJ2-7, with D possibly TRBD1 on 6 matching bases. The sample was blood. This TCR was recovered from a man aged 30-40 years in good health. The CDR3 here is CASSLRSPIQGNEQYF. Here the CDR3 DNA reads TGTGCCAGCTCACTCAGATCCCCGATACAGGGCAATGAGCAGTACTTC. Drawing the rest from reference TRBV18 and TRBJ2-7, the complete variable domain is NAGVMQNPRHLVRRRGQEARLRCSPMKGHSHVYWYRQLPEEGLKFMVYLQKENIIDESGMPKERFSAEFPKEGPSILRIQQVVRGDSAAYFCASSLRSPIQGNEQYFGPGTRLTVT.